Listed below are T cell receptor beta chains from one sample, sequenced in a study of T cells in Graves' hyperthyroidism and ophthalmopathy. TCRdb re-called the multiplex PCR reads through MiXCR, storing one row per CDR3 protein. The sample consists of fewer than 650,000 distinct CDR3 sequences, approximately 15% of them appearing once. The sequencing sample was made of blood. These receptor sequences come from a woman aged 25 to 39 with Graves' hyperthyroidism that later progressed to Graves' ophthalmopathy. Each CDR3 is given with its conserved first and last residue. Fields, in order: clone size, V gene, CDR3 length, D gene, J gene, CDR3 protein, CDR3 DNA. The D gene is left open where the match is weak. Where a row states a size, it is once, few, many or the class of an expanded clone; other rows omit it.

>few|TRBV19|12|.|TRBJ1-2
CATGGQLYGYTF
TGTGCCACTGGGGGGCAGTTGTATGGCTACACCTTC
>many|TRBV11-2|17|TRBD2|TRBJ2-3
CASSPGTTRLSTDTQYF
TGTGCCAGCAGCCCCGGGACTACCCGGCTTAGCACAGATACGCAGTATTTT
>few|TRBV15|15|TRBD2|TRBJ2-7
CATSPIAGFSYEQYF
TGTGCCACCAGCCCAATAGCGGGGTTCTCCTACGAGCAGTACTTC
>few|TRBV20-1|13|.|TRBJ2-5
CSAMGRGQETQYF
TGCAGTGCCATGGGCCGAGGTCAAGAGACCCAGTACTTC
>.|TRBV19|17|.|TRBJ2-3
CASRRDNLLPYTDTQYF
TGTGCCAGCCGCCGGGACAACCTACTTCCTTACACAGATACGCAGTATTTT
>many|TRBV6-1|14|.|TRBJ1-4
CASSALGGNEKLFF
TGTGCCAGCAGTGCCCTCGGGGGGAATGAAAAACTGTTTTTT
>many|TRBV7-3|15|TRBD2|TRBJ2-5
CASSEGTSGSETQYF
TGTGCCAGCAGCGAAGGGACTAGCGGGTCGGAGACCCAGTACTTC
>many|TRBV25-1|18|TRBD2|TRBJ2-2
CASSDRIAGMRDTGELFF
TGTGCCAGCAGTGATCGAATAGCGGGAATGAGGGACACCGGGGAGCTGTTTTTT
>many|TRBV3-1|14|.|TRBJ2-5
CASSHDTRMETQYF
TGTGCCAGCAGCCATGACACCCGGATGGAGACCCAGTACTTC
>.|TRBV6-2/TRBV6-3|14|TRBD2|TRBJ2-2
CASRGTTNTGELFF
TGTGCCAGCAGGGGGACTACGAACACCGGGGAGCTGTTTTTT
>few|TRBV6-5|12|.|TRBJ2-1
CASSYAGGEQFF
TGTGCCAGCAGTTACGCCGGTGGTGAGCAGTTCTTC
>.|TRBV9|12|.|TRBJ2-3
CASSATTDTRYF
TGTGCCAGCAGCGCAACCACAGATACGCGGTATTTT
>.|TRBV12-3/TRBV12-4|15|TRBD1|TRBJ1-2
CASSRQGNINYGYTF
TGTGCCAGCAGCCGACAGGGAAATATAAACTATGGCTACACCTTC
>many|TRBV6-1|14|.|TRBJ1-1
CASSLSPGTREAFF
TGTGCCAGCAGTTTGAGCCCGGGGACACGTGAAGCTTTCTTT
>many|TRBV28|13|TRBD2|TRBJ2-5
CASSSGLAETQYF
TGTGCCAGCAGCTCGGGACTAGCGGAGACCCAGTACTTC
>many|TRBV10-3|18|TRBD2|TRBJ2-3
CAISEELTSGSEEDTQYF
TGTGCCATCAGTGAAGAACTAACTAGCGGGAGCGAGGAAGATACGCAGTATTTT
>.|TRBV3-1|14|.|TRBJ2-7
CASSQARPPREQYF
TGTGCCAGCAGCCAAGCCAGACCGCCGCGAGAGCAGTACTTC
>.|TRBV29-1|13|.|TRBJ1-2
CSVSDWRNYGYTF
TGCAGCGTCTCGGACTGGCGTAACTATGGCTACACCTTC
>few|TRBV20-1|13|.|TRBJ1-2
CSARDRGYYGYTF
TGCAGTGCTAGAGACAGGGGTTACTATGGCTACACCTTC
>.|TRBV7-2|17|.|TRBJ2-7
CASSLSDGWIPSYDQYF
TGTGCCAGCAGCTTAAGTGACGGCTGGATCCCCTCCTACGATCAGTACTTC
>many|TRBV12-5|15|.|TRBJ2-7
CASGTEWTQLYEQYF
TGTGCTAGTGGAACGGAATGGACCCAACTCTACGAGCAGTACTTC
>.|TRBV7-9|15|TRBD1|TRBJ2-2
CASSYPGQGAQELFF
TGTGCCAGCAGCTATCCGGGACAGGGGGCGCAGGAGCTGTTTTTT
>.|TRBV20-1|14|TRBD2|TRBJ2-7
CSARTAGGPHEQYF
TGCAGTGCTAGAACGGCGGGAGGGCCCCATGAGCAGTACTTC
>many|TRBV20-1|13|TRBD2|TRBJ2-3
CSARLAGGYTQYF
TGCAGTGCTAGACTAGCGGGAGGTTATACGCAGTATTTT
>few|TRBV11-3|13|.|TRBJ2-1
CASSLNWSNEQFF
TGTGCCAGCAGCTTAAACTGGAGCAATGAGCAGTTCTTC
>.|TRBV18|18|TRBD2|TRBJ2-1
CASSPSGLAGIFEIEQFF
TGTGCCAGCTCACCATCAGGACTAGCGGGGATTTTTGAAATCGAGCAGTTCTTC